These T cell receptor beta chains were read from a single sample in a study of CD8+ T cells in alopecia areata. The protocol was immunoSEQ multiplex PCR, while the TCRdb copy is restricted to in-frame clones and leaves out a portion. This sample carries 140,000 to 150,000 clones, nearly 55% of them seen once, and the ten largest clones take around 15%. Sequencing was performed on CD8+ T cells sorted from blood, taken at week 4, from a patient treated with tofacitinib. The source of these receptors is a human donor with alopecia areata. Each CDR3 is given with its conserved first and last residue. Each record gives: CDR3 length, V gene, clone size, J gene, D gene, CDR3 DNA, CDR3 protein. A D gene is named only where the DNA matches it firmly. Rows give clone size only sometimes, using once, few, many, or a class for an expanded clone.

CDR3 length: 13
V gene: TRBV9
clone size: -
J gene: TRBJ2-7
D gene: TRBD1
CDR3 DNA: TGTGCCAGCAGCGACGGGACAGACTACGAGCAGTACTTC
CDR3 protein: CASSDGTDYEQYF

CDR3 length: 12
V gene: TRBV18
clone size: -
J gene: TRBJ1-1
D gene: -
CDR3 DNA: TGTGCCAGCACCCTCCTGGACACTGAAGCTTTCTTT
CDR3 protein: CASTLLDTEAFF

CDR3 length: 13
V gene: TRBV27
clone size: -
J gene: TRBJ1-1
D gene: -
CDR3 DNA: TGTGCCAGCAGACCGGGACGTGGCACTGAAGCTTTCTTT
CDR3 protein: CASRPGRGTEAFF

CDR3 length: 14
V gene: TRBV2
clone size: -
J gene: TRBJ2-5
D gene: -
CDR3 DNA: TGTGCCAGCAGGGTCGGACACTACCAAGAGACCCAGTACTTC
CDR3 protein: CASRVGHYQETQYF

CDR3 length: 12
V gene: TRBV7-6
clone size: -
J gene: TRBJ2-2
D gene: -
CDR3 DNA: TGTGCCAGCAGCTTAGCTCCCGGGGAGCTGTTTTTT
CDR3 protein: CASSLAPGELFF

CDR3 length: 13
V gene: TRBV6-5
clone size: -
J gene: TRBJ1-5
D gene: -
CDR3 DNA: TGTGCCAGCAGTAGGGGTTCAAATCAGCCCCAGCATTTT
CDR3 protein: CASSRGSNQPQHF

CDR3 length: 14
V gene: TRBV6-5
clone size: -
J gene: TRBJ2-1
D gene: -
CDR3 DNA: TGTGCCAGCAGTTCAGCAGCCTCCTACAATGAGCAGTTCTTC
CDR3 protein: CASSSAASYNEQFF

CDR3 length: 14
V gene: TRBV19
clone size: medium-sized
J gene: TRBJ1-5
D gene: TRBD1
CDR3 DNA: TGTGCCAGTAGGGGGGACAGCCATTATCAGCCCCAGCATTTT
CDR3 protein: CASRGDSHYQPQHF

CDR3 length: 16
V gene: TRBV6-6
clone size: -
J gene: TRBJ1-5
D gene: -
CDR3 DNA: TGTGCCAGCAGTTACCCCCCAGGGCATAGCAATCAGCCCCAGCATTTT
CDR3 protein: CASSYPPGHSNQPQHF

CDR3 length: 14
V gene: TRBV13
clone size: -
J gene: TRBJ2-7
D gene: -
CDR3 DNA: TGTGCCAGCAGCCCCGACCTGACATCCTACGAGCAGTACTTC
CDR3 protein: CASSPDLTSYEQYF

CDR3 length: 13
V gene: TRBV5-1
clone size: few
J gene: TRBJ1-5
D gene: -
CDR3 DNA: TGCGCCAGCAGCTTGGATGGCAATCAGCCCCAGCATTTT
CDR3 protein: CASSLDGNQPQHF

CDR3 length: 16
V gene: TRBV19
clone size: -
J gene: TRBJ2-6
D gene: -
CDR3 DNA: TGTGCCAGTAGTCCCTCGGGCGGCTCTGGGGCCAACGTCCTGACTTTC
CDR3 protein: CASSPSGGSGANVLTF

CDR3 length: 13
V gene: TRBV7-9
clone size: -
J gene: TRBJ1-5
D gene: -
CDR3 DNA: TGTGCCAGCAGTCACGATAAACCGGAGCCCCAGCATTTT
CDR3 protein: CASSHDKPEPQHF